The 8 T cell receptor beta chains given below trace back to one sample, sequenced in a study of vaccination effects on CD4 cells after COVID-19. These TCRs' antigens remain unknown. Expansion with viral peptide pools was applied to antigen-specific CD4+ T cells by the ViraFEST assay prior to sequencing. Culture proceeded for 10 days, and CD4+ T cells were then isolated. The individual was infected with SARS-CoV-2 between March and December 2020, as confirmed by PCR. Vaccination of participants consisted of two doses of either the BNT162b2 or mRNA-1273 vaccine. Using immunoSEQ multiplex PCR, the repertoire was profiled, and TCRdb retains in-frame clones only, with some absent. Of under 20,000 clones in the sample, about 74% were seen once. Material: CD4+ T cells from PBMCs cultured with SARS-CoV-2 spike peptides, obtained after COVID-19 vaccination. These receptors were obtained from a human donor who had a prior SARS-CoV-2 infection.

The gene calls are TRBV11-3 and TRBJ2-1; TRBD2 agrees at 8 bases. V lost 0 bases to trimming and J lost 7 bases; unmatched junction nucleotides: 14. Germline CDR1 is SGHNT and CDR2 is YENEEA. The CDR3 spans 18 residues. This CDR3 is CASSLEGPGGGPGNEQFF. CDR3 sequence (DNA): TGTGCCAGCAGCTTAGAGGGCCCTGGCGGGGGGCCGGGGAATGAGCAGTTCTTC.

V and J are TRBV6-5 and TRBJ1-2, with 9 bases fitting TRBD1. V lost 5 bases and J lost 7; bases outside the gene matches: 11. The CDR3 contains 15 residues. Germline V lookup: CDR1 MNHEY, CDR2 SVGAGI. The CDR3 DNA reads TGTGCCAGCAGTCCGGGACAGGGTTTCTTACGTGGCTACACCTTC. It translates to CASSPGQGFLRGYTF.

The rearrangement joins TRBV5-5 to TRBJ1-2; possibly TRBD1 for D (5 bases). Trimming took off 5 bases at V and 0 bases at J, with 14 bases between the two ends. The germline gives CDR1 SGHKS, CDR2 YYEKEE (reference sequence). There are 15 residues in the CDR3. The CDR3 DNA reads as TGTGCCAGCAGTCTACAGGAGCTCACTAACTATGGCTACACCTTC. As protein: CASSLQELTNYGYTF.

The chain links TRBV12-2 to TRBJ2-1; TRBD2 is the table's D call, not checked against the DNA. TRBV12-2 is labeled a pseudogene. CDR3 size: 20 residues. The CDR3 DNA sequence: TGTGCAAGTCGCTTAGTGGTGGAGCGGGATAAGCTGTTGTCCTACAATGAGCAGTTCTTC. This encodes CASRLVVERDKLLSYNEQFF.

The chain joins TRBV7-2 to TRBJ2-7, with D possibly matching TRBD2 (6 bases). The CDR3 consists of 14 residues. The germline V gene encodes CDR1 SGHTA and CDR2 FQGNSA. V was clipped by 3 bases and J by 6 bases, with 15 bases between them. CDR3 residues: CASSLNRDSTEQYF. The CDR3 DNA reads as TGTGCCAGCAGCTTGAACCGGGACTCAACCGAGCAGTACTTC.

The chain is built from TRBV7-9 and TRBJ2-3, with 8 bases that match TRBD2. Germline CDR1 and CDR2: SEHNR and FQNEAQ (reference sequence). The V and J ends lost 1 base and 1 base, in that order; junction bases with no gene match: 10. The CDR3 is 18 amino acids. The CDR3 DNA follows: TGTGCCAGCAGCTTAGGCGCGGGGGGCCTGTATGGCACAGATACGCAGTATTTT. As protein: CASSLGAGGLYGTDTQYF.

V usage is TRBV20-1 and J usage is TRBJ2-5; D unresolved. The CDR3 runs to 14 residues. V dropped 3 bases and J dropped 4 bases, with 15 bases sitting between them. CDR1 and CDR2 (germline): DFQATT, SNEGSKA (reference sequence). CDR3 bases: TGCAGTGCTAGTCAAGGAGTGTTTGCAGAGACCCAGTACTTC. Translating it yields CSASQGVFAETQYF.

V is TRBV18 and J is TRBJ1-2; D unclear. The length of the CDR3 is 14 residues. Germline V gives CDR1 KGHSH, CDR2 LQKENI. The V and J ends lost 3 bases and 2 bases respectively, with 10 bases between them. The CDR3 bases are TGTGCCAGCTCACCTGGCTCCCCAAACTATGGCTACACCTTC. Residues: CASSPGSPNYGYTF.